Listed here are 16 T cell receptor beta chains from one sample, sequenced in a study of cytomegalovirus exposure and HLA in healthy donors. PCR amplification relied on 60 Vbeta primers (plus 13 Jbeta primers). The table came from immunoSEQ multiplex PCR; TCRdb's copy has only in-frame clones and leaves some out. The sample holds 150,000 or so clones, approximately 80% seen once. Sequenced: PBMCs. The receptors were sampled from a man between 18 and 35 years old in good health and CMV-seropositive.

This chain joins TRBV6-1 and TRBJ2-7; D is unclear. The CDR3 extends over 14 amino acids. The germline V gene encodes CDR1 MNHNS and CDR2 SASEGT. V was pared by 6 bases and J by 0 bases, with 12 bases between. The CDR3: CASRLAESSYEQYF. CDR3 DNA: TGTGCCAGCAGGCTCGCAGAAAGCTCCTACGAGCAGTACTTC.

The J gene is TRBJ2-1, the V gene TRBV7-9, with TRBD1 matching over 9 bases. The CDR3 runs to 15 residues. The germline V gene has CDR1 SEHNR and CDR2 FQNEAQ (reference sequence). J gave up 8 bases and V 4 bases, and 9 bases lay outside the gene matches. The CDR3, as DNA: TGTGCCAGCAGCTCTATAGGGACAGGGAGCGATGAGCAGTTCTTC. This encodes CASSSIGTGSDEQFF.

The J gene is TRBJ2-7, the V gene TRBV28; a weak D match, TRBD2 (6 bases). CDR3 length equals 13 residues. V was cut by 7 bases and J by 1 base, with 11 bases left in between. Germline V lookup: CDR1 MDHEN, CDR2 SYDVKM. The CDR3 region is CASTASGSYEQYF. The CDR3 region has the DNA TGTGCCAGCACGGCAAGCGGGTCCTACGAGCAGTACTTC.

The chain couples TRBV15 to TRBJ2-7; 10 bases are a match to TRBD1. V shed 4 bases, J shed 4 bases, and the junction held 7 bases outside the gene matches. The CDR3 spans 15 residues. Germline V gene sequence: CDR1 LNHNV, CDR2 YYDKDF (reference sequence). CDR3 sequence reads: CATSIDRGRFYEQYF. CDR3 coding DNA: TGTGCCACCAGCATCGACAGGGGGCGCTTTTACGAGCAGTACTTC. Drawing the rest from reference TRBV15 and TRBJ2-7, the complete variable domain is DAMVIQNPRYQVTQFGKPVTLSCSQTLNHNVMYWYQQKSSQAPKLLFHYYDKDFNNEADTPDNFQSRRPNTSFCFLDIRSPGLGDTAMYLCATSIDRGRFYEQYFGPGTRLTVT.

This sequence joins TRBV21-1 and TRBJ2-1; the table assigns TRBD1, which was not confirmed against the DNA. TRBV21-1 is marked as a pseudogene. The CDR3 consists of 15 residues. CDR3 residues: CASSFGTEKYNEQFF. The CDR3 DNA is TGTGCCAGCAGTTTCGGGACAGAGAAATACAATGAGCAGTTCTTC.

This CDR3 is CAWSVGGSYEQYF. CDR3 nucleotides: TGTGCCTGGTCAGTCGGCGGTTCCTACGAGCAGTACTTC. V is TRBV30 and J is TRBJ2-5, with no clear D. The J call may be wrong; the DNA end is better matched by TRBJ2-7. The CDR3 runs 13 residues. The V gene's germline CDR1 is GTSNPN and CDR2 SVGIG (reference sequence).

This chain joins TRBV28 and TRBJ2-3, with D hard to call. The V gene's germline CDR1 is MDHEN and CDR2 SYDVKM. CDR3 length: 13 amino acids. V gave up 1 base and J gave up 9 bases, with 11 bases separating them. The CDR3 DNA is TGTGCCAGCAGTTTATCGGCCAGGCCAACGCAGTATTTT. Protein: CASSLSARPTQYF. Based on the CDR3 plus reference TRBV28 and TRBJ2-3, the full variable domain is DVKVTQSSRYLVKRTGEKVFLECVQDMDHENMFWYRQDPGLGLRLIYFSYDVKMKEKGDIPEGYSVSREKKERFSLILESASTNQTSMYLCASSLSARPTQYFGPGTRLTVL.

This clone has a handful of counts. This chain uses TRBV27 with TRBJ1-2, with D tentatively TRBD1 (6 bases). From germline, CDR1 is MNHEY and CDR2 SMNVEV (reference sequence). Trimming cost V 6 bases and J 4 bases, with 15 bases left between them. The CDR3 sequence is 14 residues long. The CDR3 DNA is TGTGCCAGCAGCCCCGACAGGCCGGGCTATGGCTACACCTTC. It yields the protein CASSPDRPGYGYTF.

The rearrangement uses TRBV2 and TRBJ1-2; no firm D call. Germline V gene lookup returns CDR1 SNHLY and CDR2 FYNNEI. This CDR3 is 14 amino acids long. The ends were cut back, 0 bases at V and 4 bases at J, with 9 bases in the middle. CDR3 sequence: CASSEAPGLYGYTF. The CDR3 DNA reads TGTGCCAGCAGTGAAGCCCCAGGTCTCTATGGCTACACCTTC.

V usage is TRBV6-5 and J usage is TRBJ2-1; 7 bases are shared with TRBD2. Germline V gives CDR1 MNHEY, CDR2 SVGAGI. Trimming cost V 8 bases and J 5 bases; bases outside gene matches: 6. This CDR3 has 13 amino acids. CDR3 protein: CASWGGRNNEQFF. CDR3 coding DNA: TGTGCCAGCTGGGGAGGGAGGAACAATGAGCAGTTCTTC.

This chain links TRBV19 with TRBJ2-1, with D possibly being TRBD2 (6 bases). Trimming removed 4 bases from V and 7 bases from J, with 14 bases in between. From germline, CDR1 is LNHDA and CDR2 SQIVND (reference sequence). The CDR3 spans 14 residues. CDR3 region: CASSRRGVGNEQFF. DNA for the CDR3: TGTGCCAGTAGTAGGAGGGGAGTTGGGAATGAGCAGTTCTTC.

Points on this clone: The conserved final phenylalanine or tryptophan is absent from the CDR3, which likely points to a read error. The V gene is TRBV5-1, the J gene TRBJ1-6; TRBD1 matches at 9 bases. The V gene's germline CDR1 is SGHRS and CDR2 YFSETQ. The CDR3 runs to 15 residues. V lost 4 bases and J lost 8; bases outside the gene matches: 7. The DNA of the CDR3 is TGCGCCAGCAGCGAGGACAGGGGATTTGATTCACCCCTCCACCTT. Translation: CASSEDRGFDSPLHL.

CDR3 sequence (DNA): TGTGCCAGCAGCTTAGGGCCAGGGTTTTCCGCTGGAAACACCATATATTTT. This encodes CASSLGPGFSAGNTIYF. J is TRBJ1-3 and V is TRBV13, with TRBD1 as a possible D gene (5 bases). There are 17 residues in the CDR3. Deletions cut 0 bases from V and 2 bases from J, with 14 bases between. The germline CDR1 and CDR2 sequences are PRHDT and FYEKMQ (reference sequence).

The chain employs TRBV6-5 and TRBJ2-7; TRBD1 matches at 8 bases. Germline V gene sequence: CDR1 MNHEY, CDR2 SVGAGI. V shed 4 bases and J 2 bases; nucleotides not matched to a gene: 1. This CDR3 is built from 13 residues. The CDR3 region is CASSSRGPYEQYF. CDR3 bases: TGTGCCAGCAGTTCCAGGGGGCCCTACGAGCAGTACTTC.

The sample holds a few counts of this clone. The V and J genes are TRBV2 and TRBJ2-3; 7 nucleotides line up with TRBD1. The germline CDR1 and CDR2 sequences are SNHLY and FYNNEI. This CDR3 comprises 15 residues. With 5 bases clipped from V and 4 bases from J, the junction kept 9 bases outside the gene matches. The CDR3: CASSPDRASADTQYF. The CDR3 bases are TGTGCCAGCAGTCCCGACAGGGCGTCGGCAGATACGCAGTATTTT.

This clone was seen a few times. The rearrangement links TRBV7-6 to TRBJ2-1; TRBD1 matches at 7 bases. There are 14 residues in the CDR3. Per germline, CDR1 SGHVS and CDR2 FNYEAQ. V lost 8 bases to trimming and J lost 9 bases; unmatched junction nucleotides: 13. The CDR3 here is CASGIGTVTTEQFF. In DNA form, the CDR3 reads TGTGCCAGCGGAATCGGGACAGTTACCACTGAGCAGTTCTTC.